Sequencing of this TCR beta chain was carried out in a study of early T cells in non-severe SARS-CoV-2 infection. Study-level background: Chains were unpaired, as sequencing was done on bulk RNA from unsorted whole blood. Overall study results and limits: Comparison of clonotypes with VDJdb favored anti-spike CD8 responses while missing private and CD4 specificities.

Individually, cDNA molecules had unique molecular identifiers attached to them. TCRdb ran MiXCR on the 5' RACE reads and lists one entry per CDR3 protein. The sample holds more than 35,000 distinct CDR3 sequences, 5.3% seen once. CDR1 and CDR2 from the germline V gene are SGHNT and YYREEE (reference sequence). The V gene end was trimmed by 4 bases and the J gene end by 7 bases; junction bases not matched to a gene: 8. This CDR3 comprises 15 residues. This clonotype has at least ten counts. Its antigen is unknown. The origin of this receptor is an adult who was a healthcare worker with PCR-confirmed SARS-CoV-2 infection or an uninfected control (not recorded which). Sequencing was performed on whole blood. The chain links TRBV5-4 to TRBJ1-5; 10 bases are a match to TRBD1. CDR3 DNA sequence: TGTGCCAGCAGCGCCGGGACAGGGGAAGGGCAGCCCCAGCATTTT. This sequence encodes CASSAGTGEGQPQHF.